This TCR beta chain is from a study of pediatric ulcerative colitis. Background on the study: Seven or eight patients showed pancolitis and two showed left-sided colitis. Study-wide results and caveats: Blood samples from a couple of patients yielded substantially fewer templates and were excluded from blood-rectal overlap analysis.

Data came from immunoSEQ multiplex PCR; TCRdb stores just in-frame clones and leaves some out. This sample has around 37,000 clones, with roughly 70% found just once. Concerning this clone: As yet, its antigen is unknown.

Germline values: CDR1 SNHLY, CDR2 FYNNEI. V was trimmed by 4 bases and J by 0 bases, leaving 10 bases between them. There are 15 residues in the CDR3. Rectal tissue came from one to two pinch biopsies taken at colonoscopy. The chain uses TRBV2 and TRBJ1-5; D is ambiguous. The TCR comes from a boy aged 5-17 years with severe ulcerative colitis. The sample taken for sequencing was gut tissue. CDR3: CASSAQTNSNQPQHF. The CDR3 DNA follows: TGTGCCAGCAGTGCCCAGACGAATAGCAATCAGCCCCAGCATTTT.